This TCR beta chain was identified during a study of shared clonotypes between healthy human individuals. Findings and limits, study-wide: Several donors shared about 5% of their naive CD4 clonotypes. Sharing of clonotypes among donors was expected to vary with sequencing depth.

In regard to this clone: Its specificity is not known.

This CDR3 spans 18 amino acids. V shed 0 bases and J shed 4 bases, with 20 bases lying between them. The germline V gene has CDR1 SGHDT and CDR2 YYEEEE. This table comes from immunoSEQ multiplex PCR, and its TCRdb copy is limited to in-frame clones, with some not included. This table has more than 400,000 clones, 90% to 96% appearing once. Input material: naive CD4+ T cells sorted from blood. Subset: CD45RA+ positively selected. The chain recombines TRBV5-6 with TRBJ1-3; no reliable D call. The receptor was derived from a woman aged 25 to 39 in good health. The CDR3 region has the DNA TGTGCCAGCAGCTTGGACGACCGACCCTATCGGCTGGGAAACACCATATATTTT. The encoded protein is CASSLDDRPYRLGNTIYF.